The 6 T cell receptor beta chains below come from one sample, sequenced in a study of blood T cells in healthy people across ages. Together with a sample-barcoded 5' primer, a J-beta primer mix was included in a second PCR lasting about 7 to 12 cycles. TCRdb independently ran MiXCR on the 5' RACE reads; one entry per CDR3 protein. The sample has about 800,000 distinct CDR3 sequences, 35% to 60% seen once. The sequenced material came from blood. The receptors here all came from an elderly man in good health.

A note on this clonotype: This could be a read error, since a much larger clone is one nucleotide away. The chain employs TRBV5-1 and TRBJ2-5, with a tentative D call TRBD1 (6 bases). The CDR3 consists of 14 residues. CDR1 is SGHRS, CDR2 YFSETQ, per germline. The CDR3 sequence is CAGSLTGTQETQYF. CDR3 in DNA: TGCGCCGGCAGCTTGACGGGGACACAAGAGACCCAGTACTTC.

V is TRBV6-5 and J is TRBJ2-2; no clear D gene. The germline V gene encodes CDR1 MNHEY and CDR2 SVGAGI. This CDR3 has 18 amino acids. The ends were cut back, 0 bases at V and 4 bases at J, with 18 bases in the middle. The CDR3, as DNA: TGTGCCAGCAGTTACTCGAGAGCCCACCCGTCGGGCACCGGGGAGCTGTTTTTT. This encodes CASSYSRAHPSGTGELFF.

With regard to this clonotype: This may stem from a read error, because a much larger clone lies one nucleotide away. The gene calls are TRBV20-1 and TRBJ2-3; D gene uncertain. The CDR3 sequence is 12 residues long. CDR1 and CDR2 (germline): DFQATT, SNEGSKA (reference sequence). This chain's CDR3 is CSAALGTDTRYF. The CDR3 DNA follows: TGCAGTGCCGCTCTCGGAACAGATACGCGGTATTTT.

This clonotype was picked up a small number of times. The chain carries TRBV24-1 and TRBJ2-7; 8 nucleotides match TRBD2. This CDR3 is 15 amino acids long. Trimming removed 0 bases from V and 5 bases from J; junction bases left unmatched: 5. Germline CDR1 is KGHDR and CDR2 is SFDVKD. As DNA, the CDR3 is TGTGCCACCAGTGATTTGGTAGCGGGAATCCACGAGCAGTACTTC. Translation gives CATSDLVAGIHEQYF.

V is TRBV20-1 and J is TRBJ2-3, with 7 bases matching TRBD1. V dropped 2 bases and J dropped 2; count of bases not matched to a gene: 10. The length of the CDR3 is 16 residues. Germline CDR1 and CDR2: DFQATT and SNEGSKA (reference sequence). CDR3 residues: CSARTLAGGITDTQYF. CDR3 DNA sequence: TGCAGTGCTAGAACTCTCGCAGGGGGTATCACAGATACGCAGTATTTT.

The chain employs TRBV2 and TRBJ2-4, with 7 bases fitting TRBD1. CDR3 size: 12 residues. The V gene's germline CDR1 is SNHLY and CDR2 FYNNEI. The V gene end was trimmed by 4 bases and the J gene end by 13 bases; junction bases not matched to a gene: 7. The CDR3 sequence: CASSGDRSEQYF. The CDR3 region has the DNA TGTGCCAGCAGTGGGGACAGATCGGAGCAGTACTTC.